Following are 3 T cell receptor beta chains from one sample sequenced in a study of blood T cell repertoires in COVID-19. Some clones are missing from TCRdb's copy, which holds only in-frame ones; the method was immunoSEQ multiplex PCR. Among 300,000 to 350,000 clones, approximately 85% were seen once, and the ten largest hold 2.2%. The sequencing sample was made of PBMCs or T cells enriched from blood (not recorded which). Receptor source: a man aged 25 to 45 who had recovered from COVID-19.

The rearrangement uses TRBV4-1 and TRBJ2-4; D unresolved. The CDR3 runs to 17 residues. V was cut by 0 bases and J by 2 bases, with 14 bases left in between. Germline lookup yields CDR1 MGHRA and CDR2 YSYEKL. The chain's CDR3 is CASSQDGTASTKNIQYF. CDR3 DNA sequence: TGCGCCAGCAGCCAAGATGGCACAGCCTCGACCAAAAACATTCAGTACTTC.

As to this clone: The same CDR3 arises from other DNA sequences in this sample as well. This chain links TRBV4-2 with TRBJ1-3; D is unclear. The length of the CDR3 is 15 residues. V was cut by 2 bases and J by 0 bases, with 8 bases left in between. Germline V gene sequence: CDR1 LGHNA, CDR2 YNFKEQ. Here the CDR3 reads CASSQPTGSGNTIYF. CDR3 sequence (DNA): TGTGCCAGCAGCCAACCGACGGGCTCTGGAAACACCATATATTTT.

The CDR3, as DNA: TGTGCCAGCAGTTCCCCGACAGGACCTAATGAAAAACTGTTTTTT. Translating it yields CASSSPTGPNEKLFF. This chain connects TRBV27 to TRBJ1-4, with D possibly TRBD1 on 6 matching bases. CDR3 length equals 15 residues. V gave up 4 bases and J gave up 3 bases, with 12 bases separating them. Germline-derived CDR1 and CDR2 are MNHEY and SMNVEV (reference sequence).